One and the same sample provided the 20 T cell receptor beta chains below, sequenced in a study of T cell repertoires in cytomegalovirus infection. TCRdb called the reads again in MiXCR, with one record for every CDR3 protein. The sample has 200,000 or so distinct CDR3 sequences, roughly 27% seen once. Material: PBMCs. The origin of the receptors is a human donor in good health (CMV status not recorded). Some clones in this sample may be carry-over from other donors' samples.

This CDR3 is CASTPQPGALSEDTQYF. The CDR3 DNA follows: TGTGCCAGCACCCCCCAACCAGGGGCCTTATCCGAAGATACGCAGTATTTT. The genes are TRBV6-2 or TRBV6-3 and TRBJ2-3; perhaps TRBD1 as D (6 bases). The CDR3 has 17 residues. The germline CDR1 and CDR2 sequences are MNHEY and SVGEGT. Deletions cut 7 bases from V and 5 bases from J, with 25 bases between.

The chain employs TRBV12-3 or TRBV12-4 and TRBJ1-1; 8 bases fit TRBD1. The trim removed 5 bases at V and 2 bases at J, leaving 13 bases unmatched. The CDR3 loop spans 17 amino acids. CDR3 in amino acids: CASSGGTGGIDNTEAFF. In DNA, the CDR3 is TGTGCCAGCAGTGGCGGGACAGGCGGTATCGATAACACTGAAGCTTTCTTT.

The chain employs TRBV7-8 and TRBJ1-1, with D possibly TRBD1 on 5 matching bases. The CDR3 runs to 14 residues. V dropped 5 bases and J dropped 5 bases, with 15 bases sitting between them. Germline V gene lookup returns CDR1 SGHVS and CDR2 FQNEAQ. This CDR3 reads CASSTPRGETEAFF. CDR3 DNA: TGTGCCAGCAGCACGCCGAGGGGCGAAACTGAAGCTTTCTTT.

This clonotype turned up a few times. The chain joins TRBV25-1 to TRBJ2-6; D not resolved. The germline V and J ends were trimmed by 5 bases and 1 base, with 12 bases remaining between them. The CDR3 is 16 residues long. CDR1 is MGHDK, CDR2 SYGVNS, per germline. For the CDR3, the DNA is TGTGCCAGCAGTAAAGGGTTCGGGTCTGGGGCCAACGTCCTGACTTTC. Residues: CASSKGFGSGANVLTF.

V usage is TRBV30 and J usage is TRBJ2-5; no clear D. With 3 bases removed from V and 5 bases from J, the gap between germline ends came to 7 bases. Germline V lookup: CDR1 GTSNPN, CDR2 SVGIG (reference sequence). The CDR3 loop spans 11 amino acids. The DNA of the CDR3 is TGTGCCTGGAGAGGGAAGGAGACCCAGTACTTC. Translation: CAWRGKETQYF.

The rearrangement joins TRBV20-1 to TRBJ1-3; maybe TRBD1 (6 bases). The CDR3 has 14 amino acids. Germline CDR1 DFQATT, CDR2 SNEGSKA (reference sequence). V was pared by 3 bases and J by 2 bases, with 11 bases between. The CDR3 sequence is CSASEGVTGNTIYF. As DNA, the CDR3 is TGCAGTGCTAGTGAGGGGGTCACTGGAAACACCATATATTTT.

This clonotype was counted only a few times. The V gene is TRBV7-2, the J gene TRBJ1-2; D gene uncertain. The V gene lost 1 base and the J gene lost 3 bases, with 12 bases spanning the gap. CDR1 and CDR2 (germline): SGHTA, FQGNSA. The CDR3 extends over 15 amino acids. The CDR3 region has the DNA TGTGCCAGCAGCTTAGGTCCAGCGATGCACTATGGCTACACCTTC. It yields the protein CASSLGPAMHYGYTF. Drawing the rest from reference TRBV7-2 and TRBJ1-2, the complete variable domain is GAGVSQSPSNKVTEKGKDVELRCDPISGHTALYWYRQSLGQGLEFLIYFQGNSAPDKSGLPSDRFSAERTGGSVSTLTIQRTQQEDSAVYLCASSLGPAMHYGYTFGSGTRLTVV.

In this sample, this clonotype turned up a few times. The V and J genes are TRBV29-1 and TRBJ1-2; D gene ambiguous. The CDR3 loop spans 12 amino acids. The V gene lost 0 bases and the J gene lost 8 bases, with 10 bases spanning the gap. Germline-derived CDR1 and CDR2 are SQVTM and ANQGSEA. The CDR3 DNA reads as TGCAGCGTTGAAGAAGGCCTAGGGGGCTACACCTTC. This translates into CSVEEGLGGYTF.

The V and J genes are TRBV5-4 and TRBJ2-3; 8 bases map to TRBD2. The CDR3 sequence is 15 residues long. Trimming took 3 bases from V and 3 from J; bases not matched to a gene: 6. CDR1 is SGHNT, CDR2 YYREEE, per germline (reference sequence). Here the CDR3 DNA reads TGTGCCAGCAGCTATAGCGGGGCACGGACAGATACGCAGTATTTT. Translation gives CASSYSGARTDTQYF.

The chain has TRBV27 and TRBJ1-1, with a possible D match to TRBD1 (6 bases). Germline CDR1 is MNHEY and CDR2 is SMNVEV (reference sequence). This CDR3 spans 16 amino acids. Trimming shortened V by 6 bases and J by 2 bases, and 19 bases separated the two germline ends. As DNA, the CDR3 is TGTGCCAGCAGGAGACAGGCGATCCTGGGCAACACTGAAGCTTTCTTT. This gives the protein CASRRQAILGNTEAFF.

This clonotype was detected only a few times. This rearrangement joins TRBV24-1 to TRBJ1-4, with 9 bases aligning to TRBD1. CDR1 and CDR2 from the germline V gene are KGHDR and SFDVKD. The CDR3 sequence is 15 residues long. The junction had 7 bases not matched to a gene; V was cut back by 3 bases and J by 9 bases. CDR3 in DNA: TGTGCCACCAGTGATCCGCGGGACAGGGACCAAAAACTGTTTTTT. Amino acid sequence: CATSDPRDRDQKLFF.

The V gene is TRBV4-1, the J gene TRBJ2-1, with D hard to call. The CDR3 length is 13 residues. V was clipped by 2 bases and J by 2 bases, with 4 bases between them. Germline V gene data show CDR1 as MGHRA and CDR2 as YSYEKL. The CDR3 DNA reads as TGCGCCAGCAGCCAACTGACCTACAATGAGCAGTTCTTC. It encodes CASSQLTYNEQFF.

The J gene is TRBJ1-2, the V gene TRBV7-8; D gene ambiguous. CDR1 SGHVS and CDR2 FQNEAQ come from the germline V gene. This CDR3 has 14 residues. The V end lost 4 bases, the J end lost 5 bases, and 14 bases lay between the germline ends. The CDR3 loop reads CASSSGGIRYGYTF. DNA of the CDR3: TGTGCCAGCAGCTCAGGTGGCATCAGATATGGCTACACCTTC.

This clonotype was seen at least ten times. The chain joins TRBV7-2 to TRBJ1-2; possible D gene TRBD1, 5 bases. From germline, CDR1 is SGHTA and CDR2 FQGNSA. Trimming left V 4 bases short and J 8 bases short, with 20 bases between. This CDR3 comprises 15 residues. The chain's CDR3 is CASSSGRGGGYGYTF. For the CDR3, the DNA is TGTGCCAGCAGCTCGGGGAGGGGTGGAGGTTACGGCTACACCTTC. The full variable domain, rest sourced from reference TRBV7-2 and TRBJ1-2, is GAGVSQSPSNKVTEKGKDVELRCDPISGHTALYWYRQSLGQGLEFLIYFQGNSAPDKSGLPSDRFSAERTGGSVSTLTIQRTQQEDSAVYLCASSSGRGGGYGYTFGSGTRLTVV.

The rearrangement uses TRBV12-3 or TRBV12-4 and TRBJ1-5; 9 nucleotides match TRBD1. The ends lost 3 bases at V and 7 bases at J; junction bases unmatched: 7. The CDR3 extends over 15 amino acids. The CDR3 coding sequence is TGTGCCAGCAGTTTGACCGGGACAGGGTCCCAGCCCCAGCATTTT. It yields the protein CASSLTGTGSQPQHF.

The chain employs TRBV10-3 and TRBJ1-2, with D hard to call. Germline V gene sequence: CDR1 ENHRY, CDR2 SYGVKD. The CDR3 totals 14 residues. V was trimmed by 0 bases and J by 8 bases, leaving 13 bases between them. CDR3 protein: CAISESNEGNGYTF. The CDR3 DNA is TGTGCCATCAGTGAGTCGAATGAGGGTAACGGCTACACCTTC.

On this clonotype itself: A much larger clone differs from this one at a single base, so this may be a read error. The chain combines TRBV7-8 with TRBJ1-1, with D perhaps matching TRBD1 (5 bases). The germline CDR1 and CDR2 sequences are SGHVS and FQNEAQ. V lost 4 bases, J lost 4 bases, and 16 bases lay in between. CDR3 length: 15 amino acids. The CDR3 sequence is CASSSPGWRSTEAFF. The CDR3 DNA is TGTGCCAGCAGCTCACCAGGGTGGCGAAGCACTGAAGCTTTCTTT.

Only a few counts were recorded for this clonotype. The V call is TRBV11-2, the J call TRBJ2-1; maybe TRBD2 (5 bases). V was cut by 6 bases and J by 10 bases, with 10 bases left in between. In germline, CDR1 is SGHAT, CDR2 FQNNGV. CDR3 size: 11 residues. The CDR3 loop is CASSLAWEQFF. The DNA for the CDR3 is TGTGCCAGCAGTCTAGCTTGGGAGCAGTTCTTC. Full variable domain (rest looked up from reference TRBV11-2 and TRBJ2-1): EAGVAQSPRYKIIEKRQSVAFWCNPISGHATLYWYQQILGQGPKLLIQFQNNGVVDDSQLPKDRFSAERLKGVDSTLKIQPAKLEDSAVYLCASSLAWEQFFGPGTRLTVL.

The sample holds a few counts of this clonotype. This chain links TRBV29-1 with TRBJ2-2; D is unclear. V lost 1 base to trimming and J lost 5 bases, with 8 bases between them. Germline CDR1 reads SQVTM; CDR2 reads ANQGSEA. The CDR3 length is 13 residues. CDR3 DNA sequence: TGCAGCGTTGAAGTGGGCGGTACCGGGGAGCTGTTTTTT. This encodes CSVEVGGTGELFF.

The V and J genes are TRBV12-3 or TRBV12-4 and TRBJ2-1; TRBD1 matches at 8 bases. V shed 6 bases and J 0 bases; nucleotides not matched to a gene: 7. There are 16 residues in the CDR3. CDR3 nucleotide sequence: TGTGCCAGCAGCCGAACGGACAGGGTCTCCTACAATGAGCAGTTCTTC. This gives the protein CASSRTDRVSYNEQFF.